This paragraph reports one T cell receptor beta chain. The PCR used 60 Vbeta and 13 Jbeta primers. TCRdb's table, derived via immunoSEQ multiplex PCR, lists solely in-frame clones and lacks some. The table has some 84,000 clones, 60% to 80% seen once. Germline CDR1 reads LNHDA; CDR2 reads SQIVND (reference sequence). With V trimmed by 6 bases and J by 9 bases, 14 bases remained unmatched. The CDR3 consists of 14 residues. The source of the sample is a study of cytomegalovirus exposure and HLA in healthy donors. The source material was PBMCs. The chain links TRBV19 to TRBJ2-7; 7 nucleotides align to TRBD1. The source is a boy younger than 18 in good health and CMV-seronegative. The CDR3 coding sequence is TGTGCCAGTAGCCAGACAGGGCCAGGAAGGGGGCAGTACTTC. Translated, it gives CASSQTGPGRGQYF.